The rows below give T cell receptor beta chains drawn from one sample of a study of beta chain features in type 1 diabetes. TCRdb keeps only in-frame clones here, not all; method: immunoSEQ multiplex PCR. The sample yields about 240,000 clones, 25% to 30% seen once. Sequenced sample: central memory CD4+ T cells from blood. The origin of the receptors is a man aged 25 to 40 in good health. Each CDR3 is given with its conserved first and last residue. A D gene is named only where the DNA matches it firmly. Only some rows state a clone size, as once, few, many or a class for expanded clones.

TRBV29-1	NA	TRBJ2-7	NA	CSVVGRDYEQYF	TGCAGCGTTGTCGGCAGAGACTACGAGCAGTACTTC
TRBV5-4	NA	TRBJ2-1	NA	CASSGGVYNEQFF	TGTGCCAGCAGCGGCGGGGTCTACAATGAGCAGTTCTTC
TRBV7-9	few	TRBJ2-7	TRBD2	CASSLGNLAGEQYF	TGTGCCAGCAGCTTAGGGAATTTAGCGGGAGAGCAGTACTTC
TRBV30	NA	TRBJ1-2	NA	CAWSVPGGSNYGYTF	TGTGCCTGGAGTGTACCGGGGGGATCTAACTATGGCTACACCTTC
TRBV9	NA	TRBJ2-6	NA	CASSAAANVLTF	TGTGCCAGCAGCGCCGCAGCCAACGTCCTGACTTTC
TRBV21-1	few	TRBJ1-1	NA	CASSPTGQRLSNTEAFF	TGTGCCAGCAGCCCCACGGGACAGAGGCTGTCGAACACTGAAGCTTTCTTT
TRBV13	once	TRBJ1-1	NA	CASSPPTSLNTEAFF	TGTGCCAGCAGCCCTCCGACAAGCCTAAACACTGAAGCTTTCTTT
TRBV6-1	few	TRBJ2-1	TRBD1	CASSETGGSYNEQFF	TGTGCCAGCAGTGAGACAGGGGGCTCCTACAATGAGCAGTTCTTC
TRBV30	NA	TRBJ2-7	NA	CAWTQAGEQYF	TGTGCCTGGACCCAGGCGGGCGAGCAGTACTTC
TRBV19	few	TRBJ2-5	NA	CASSITPGLQETQYF	TGTGCCAGTAGTATTACGCCGGGACTGCAAGAGACCCAGTACTTC
TRBV5-1	few	TRBJ2-5	NA	CASSLRETQYF	TGCGCCAGCAGCTTAAGAGAGACCCAGTACTTC
TRBV9	NA	TRBJ2-1	TRBD2	CASSVAGLAYNEQFF	TGTGCCAGCAGCGTAGCGGGACTAGCCTACAATGAGCAGTTCTTC
TRBV19	NA	TRBJ1-6	NA	CASSPDSAGRSPLHF	TGTGCCAGTAGCCCCGATTCAGCTGGGAGGTCACCCCTCCACTTT
TRBV5-1	few	TRBJ2-5	NA	CASKSILGTQETQYF	TGCGCCAGCAAGAGTATTTTAGGTACCCAAGAGACCCAGTACTTC
TRBV10-3	many	TRBJ2-6	NA	CAISGSGANVLTF	TGTGCCATCTCGGGCTCTGGGGCCAACGTCCTGACTTTC
TRBV29-1	many	TRBJ2-1	TRBD1	CSGSYRGAYNEQFF	TGCAGCGGATCGTACAGGGGTGCCTACAATGAGCAGTTCTTC
TRBV2	NA	TRBJ1-4	NA	CASGKDRDRLKLFF	TGTGCCAGCGGAAAGGACAGAGACAGACTTAAACTGTTTTTT
TRBV7-9	NA	TRBJ1-1	NA	CASSSHTRSEAFF	TGTGCCAGCAGCTCGCACACGAGGAGTGAAGCTTTCTTT